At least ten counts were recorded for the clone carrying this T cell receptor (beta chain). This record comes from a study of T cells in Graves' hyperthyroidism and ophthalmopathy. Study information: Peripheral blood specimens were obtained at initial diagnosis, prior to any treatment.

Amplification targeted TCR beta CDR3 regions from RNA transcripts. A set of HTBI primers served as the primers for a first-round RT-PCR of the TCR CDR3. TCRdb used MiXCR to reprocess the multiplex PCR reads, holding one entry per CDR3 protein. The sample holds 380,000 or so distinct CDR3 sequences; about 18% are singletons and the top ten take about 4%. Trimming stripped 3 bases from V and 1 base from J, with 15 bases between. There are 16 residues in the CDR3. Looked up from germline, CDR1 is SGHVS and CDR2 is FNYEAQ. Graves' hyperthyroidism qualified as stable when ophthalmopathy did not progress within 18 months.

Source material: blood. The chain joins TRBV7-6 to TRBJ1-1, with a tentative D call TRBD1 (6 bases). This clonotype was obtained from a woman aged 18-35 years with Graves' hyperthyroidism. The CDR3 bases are TGTGCCAGCAGCTTGGGAGTTGGGGGGCGGAACACTGAAGCTTTCTTT. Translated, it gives CASSLGVGGRNTEAFF.